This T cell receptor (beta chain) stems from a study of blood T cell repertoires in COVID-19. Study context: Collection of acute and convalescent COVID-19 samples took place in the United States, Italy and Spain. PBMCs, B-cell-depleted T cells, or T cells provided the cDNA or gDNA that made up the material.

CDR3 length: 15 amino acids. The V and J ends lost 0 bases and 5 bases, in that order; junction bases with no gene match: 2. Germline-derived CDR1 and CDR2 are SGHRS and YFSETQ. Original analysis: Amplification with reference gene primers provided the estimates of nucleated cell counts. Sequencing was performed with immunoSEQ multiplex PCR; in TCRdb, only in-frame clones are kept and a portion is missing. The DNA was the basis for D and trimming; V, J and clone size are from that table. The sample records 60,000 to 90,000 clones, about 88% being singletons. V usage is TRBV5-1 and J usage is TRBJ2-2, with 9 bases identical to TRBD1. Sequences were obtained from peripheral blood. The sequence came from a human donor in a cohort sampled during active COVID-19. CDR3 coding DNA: TGCGCCAGCAGCTTGGGACAGGGGGTGACCGGGGAGCTGTTTTTT. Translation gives CASSLGQGVTGELFF.